The TCR beta chain described here comes from a study of shared clonotypes between healthy human individuals (dated by TCRdb to about 2020). As for the study more broadly: Three men and a couple of women, aged 18 to 49 years, made up the cohort. For each donor, CD4 naive and CD4 memory were each given three plates, CD8 naive was given two plates, and CD8 memory was given one plate. To increase sequencing depth and limit assay-specific biases, TCR repertoire library preparation and sequencing were carried out by different laboratories using diverse techniques. Blood TCR repertoires of about 5 healthy adults were deeply sequenced to estimate repertoire size and the extent of clonotype sharing between individuals. Each donor's leukapheresis produced roughly between about 0.9 and 9.5 billion PBMCs.

CD8 naive samples consisted of CD45RO-negative cells that were positively selected for CCR7, yielding a CD45RA+CCR7+ population without TemRA cells. Donors were healthy HIV-negative adults with no recently reported acute infections or vaccinations. Every donor was a Caucasian adult living in Nashville, Tennessee, USA. Blood was obtained by leukapheresis, after which PBMCs were separated by Ficoll-Histopaque density gradient centrifugation and cryopreserved in liquid nitrogen vapor phase. Purity and quantity of every magnetically sorted T cell population were checked by analytical flow cytometry. From each sorted fraction, genomic DNA was isolated and quantified by UV absorbance on a Nanodrop 2000c. Of note for this clone: No antigen is known for it. Nothing much larger sits one base from this clone, and base qualities are not available.

The paper's findings and limits, for the study overall: Sampling was restricted to blood, and TCR repertoires in tissue are likely to differ from TCR repertoires in blood. Naive subsets generally had larger estimated clonotype richness than memory subsets. Incomplete sequencing was indicated by rarefaction of sorted-subset datasets, despite the large sequencing depth. Across a few donors, 4.5% to 6.5% of naive CD4, roughly 3.5% of naive CD8, roughly 2.3% of memory CD4, and about 0.44% of memory CD8 clonotypes were shared. Pairwise subsampling indicated that sequencing depth was expected to affect the degree of clonotype sharing among donors. Compared with non-shared clonotypes, the clonotypes found in all four sorted-subset donors had higher generation probabilities. Because the study included a small number of donors, the genetic and exposure-history diversity represented was limited.

TCR CDR3 regions were amplified from genomic DNA by multiplex PCR using the deep immunoSEQ assay. Genomic DNA extracted from each cell subset was distributed evenly over all wells of several immunoSEQ 96-well plates, and each plate served as one replicate. For sorted subsets, 200 to 250 ng of genomic DNA, equivalent to 25,000 to 30,000 T cell genomes, went into each replicate PCR. Purified libraries were measured with a Qubit 3.0 fluorometer, size-checked on a Bioanalyzer 2100, and measured again with the KAPA Library Quantification kit. Each immunoSEQ 96-well plate was sequenced on its own single-read 150-cycle Illumina NextSeq 550 flow cell. The authors processed their data as follows. Because the immunoSEQ output held only junctional sequences and lacked quality scores, the filtering could not match the filtering applied to full-length reads. Sequences were annotated with PyIR, a Python wrapper for IgBLAST v1.9, using IMGT germline references to assign V/J genes and CDR3. Reads were removed for weak V/J assignments (E-value above 1e-6), missing CDR3, stop codons, out-of-frame junctions, or ambiguous translated residues. V3J clonotypes were defined as sequences sharing an identical inferred V gene, J gene, and CDR3 amino acid sequence. Percentage overlap between repertoires was computed as shared unique clonotypes divided by the size of the smaller repertoire. Repertoire richness was assessed with RTK rarefaction, the Chao1 estimator, and Recon v2.1 estimates of unobserved clonotypes. For all TCRbeta clonotypes obtained by the gDNA method from several donors, generation probabilities were computed with OLGA. Held by TCRdb, this immuneACCESS table contains in-frame sequences only and omits some clones. Under half of the omission traces to an unresolved V gene where checked; the cause of the rest is unknown. The D gene and trimming were derived from the DNA, and the V and J assignments and clone size from that table. This sample has more than 500,000 clones in its table, and roughly 95% of those were observed once. About 0.11% of the sample lies in the top ten.

Clipping removes 5 bases from V and 0 bases from J, with 7 as the unmatched junction base count. From the cysteine through the phenylalanine, the CDR3 covers 16 amino acids. CDR3 DNA only is kept here, 48 bases in frame from base 1. Reading the germline V gene gives CDR1 MDHEN and CDR2 SYDVKM. Source material: naive CD8+ T cells sorted from blood. Read against the paper, the sample's cell subset or site label means: CD45RA+CCR7+. The source is a woman aged 25-40 years in good health. The V and J segments used are TRBV28 and TRBJ1-5; 7 nucleotides in the junction match TRBD1. The CDR3 region has the sequence CASSNRGPYSNQPQHF. DNA sequence: TGTGCCAGCAGTAACAGGGGACCCTATAGCAATCAGCCCCAGCATTTT.